One sample yielded the 21 T cell receptor beta chains listed below, sequenced in a study of blood T cell repertoires in COVID-19. Only in-frame clones appear in the TCRdb table, and some are missing; sequencing was by immunoSEQ multiplex PCR. The repertoire holds hundreds of thousands of clones, with over 75% as singletons. The sequenced sample consisted of PBMCs or T cells enriched from blood (not recorded which). All receptors come from a middle-aged woman who had recovered from COVID-19.

The rearrangement joins TRBV7-3 to TRBJ2-3, with D perhaps TRBD2 (6 bases). Deletions cut 6 bases from V and 2 bases from J, with 9 bases between. This CDR3 has 13 residues. CDR1 and CDR2 from the germline V gene are SGHTA and FQGTGA. In DNA, the CDR3 is TGTGCCAGCAGTGGGGGGAACACAGATACGCAGTATTTT. Its translation is CASSGGNTDTQYF.

The chain couples TRBV4-2 to TRBJ2-6; D may be TRBD1 (5 bases). The CDR3 has 18 amino acids. Trimming took 0 bases from V and 0 from J, leaving 12 bases between them. CDR1 is LGHNA and CDR2 is YNFKEQ in the germline V gene. CDR3 DNA sequence: TGTGCCAGCAGCCAAGAATTGGGGCTCTACTCTGGGGCCAACGTCCTGACTTTC. Amino acids: CASSQELGLYSGANVLTF.

The gene calls are TRBV28 and TRBJ1-5; 8 bases are shared with TRBD1. Germline V lookup: CDR1 MDHEN, CDR2 SYDVKM. CDR3 length equals 14 residues. Germline trimming cut 7 bases from V and 3 bases from J; bases unmatched to any gene: 5. The CDR3 loop reads CASTETGVNQPQHF. In DNA, the CDR3 is TGTGCCAGCACCGAGACAGGGGTCAATCAGCCCCAGCATTTT.

The chain's CDR3 is CASSQEVEGLAGFYIETQYF. The CDR3 DNA reads as TGTGCCAGCAGCCAAGAGGTCGAGGGACTAGCGGGGTTTTATATCGAGACCCAGTACTTC. The rearrangement links TRBV3-1 (or the pseudogene TRBV3-2) to TRBJ2-5; 13 bases match TRBD2. Germline CDR1 reads LGHDT; CDR2 reads YNNKEL (reference sequence). V was clipped by 0 bases and J by 5 bases; unmatched bases: 15. The CDR3 is 20 amino acids.

Worth noting for this clone: The limits of the CDR3 on the DNA are not certain, so only TCRdb's listed CDR3 is given. The V call is TRBV27, the J call TRBJ2-7; TRBD2 is taken as the D call from the table, unchecked against the DNA. CDR1 is MNHEY, CDR2 SMNVEV, per germline (reference sequence). The CDR3 has 13 amino acids, counting both end residues. The CDR3 loop is CASSSSEANEQYF.

The V gene is TRBV9, the J gene TRBJ2-2; 12 bases are a match to TRBD1. Trimming took 2 bases from V and 5 from J; bases not matched to a gene: 4. The germline CDR1 and CDR2 sequences are SGDLS and YYNGEE. This CDR3 contains 16 residues. CDR3 DNA: TGTGCCAGCAGCGTGGGACAGGGGGCGCGTACCGGGGAGCTGTTTTTT. It is translated as CASSVGQGARTGELFF.

This clone occurred once. The V gene is TRBV19, the J gene TRBJ1-5; 7 bases map to TRBD1. The CDR3 covers 16 residues. Trimming cost V 2 bases and J 7 bases; bases outside gene matches: 11. The germline gives CDR1 LNHDA, CDR2 SQIVND (reference sequence). The CDR3 DNA is TGTGCCAGTAGTATAAGAGTGATGACAGGGAAACAGCCCCAGCATTTT. Residues: CASSIRVMTGKQPQHF.

The chain combines TRBV19 with TRBJ2-6; 7 nucleotides match TRBD1. The V gene end was trimmed by 3 bases and the J gene end by 2 bases; junction bases not matched to a gene: 7. Germline assignment: CDR1 LNHDA and CDR2 SQIVND (reference sequence). CDR3 length equals 17 residues. The DNA of the CDR3 is TGTGCCAGTAGTATCCTCCCGGGACAGACTGGGGCCAACGTCCTGACTTTC. It codes for CASSILPGQTGANVLTF.

The genes are TRBV11-3 and TRBJ1-3; perhaps TRBD1 as D (6 bases). Germline CDR1 and CDR2: SGHNT and YENEEA. V gave up 5 bases and J gave up 1 base, with 15 bases separating them. The CDR3 sequence is 16 residues long. CDR3 coding DNA: TGTGCCAGCAGCGGCCAGGGGACCCAATCTGGAAACACCATATATTTT. It specifies CASSGQGTQSGNTIYF.

This clone was observed a single time. V gene TRBV11-2 combines with J gene TRBJ2-7, with 14 nucleotides matching TRBD2. The CDR3 loop spans 16 amino acids. V shed 5 bases and J 3 bases; nucleotides not matched to a gene: 6. CDR1 is SGHAT and CDR2 is FQNNGV in the germline V gene. Written as DNA, the CDR3 is TGTGCCAGCAGCCGGGGACTAGCGGGGGAGATCTACGAGCAGTACTTC. This sequence encodes CASSRGLAGEIYEQYF.

The chain employs TRBV3-1 (or the pseudogene TRBV3-2) and TRBJ2-7, with D uncertain. The V gene's germline CDR1 is LGHDT and CDR2 YNNKEL (reference sequence). The CDR3 extends over 14 amino acids. Deletions cut 0 bases from V and 0 bases from J, with 6 bases between. Here the CDR3 reads CASSQDRYSYEQYF. CDR3 sequence (DNA): TGTGCCAGCAGCCAAGACCGTTACTCCTACGAGCAGTACTTC.

The genes are TRBV11-3 and TRBJ2-2, with 10 bases aligning to TRBD1. V lost 2 bases and J lost 2; bases outside the gene matches: 2. Germline CDR1 SGHNT, CDR2 YENEEA. The CDR3 covers 16 residues. This CDR3 reads CASSLRTGGNTGELFF. In DNA form, the CDR3 reads TGTGCCAGCAGCTTACGGACAGGGGGAAACACCGGGGAGCTGTTTTTT. Supplemented by reference TRBV11-3 and TRBJ2-2, the full variable domain reads EAGVVQSPRYKIIEKKQPVAFWCNPISGHNTLYWYLQNLGQGPELLIRYENEEAVDDSQLPKDRFSAERLKGVDSTLKIQPAELGDSAVYLCASSLRTGGNTGELFFGEGSRLTVL.

The chain employs TRBV19 and TRBJ2-1; 9 nucleotides match TRBD2. The J segment lost 1 base and the V segment lost 4 bases, leaving 11 bases of the junction unmatched. Germline values: CDR1 LNHDA, CDR2 SQIVND (reference sequence). The CDR3 is 18 residues long. The CDR3, as DNA: TGTGCCAGTAGTAAGAAAGATTTTAGCGGGGGTTCCTACAATGAGCAGTTCTTC. As protein: CASSKKDFSGGSYNEQFF.

The V and J genes are TRBV18 and TRBJ1-3; 7 bases agree with TRBD1. V gave up 3 bases and J gave up 4 bases; unmatched junction bases: 12. The length of the CDR3 is 17 residues. The germline CDR1 and CDR2 sequences are KGHSH and LQKENI. CDR3 amino acids: CASSPYVDRVGGNTIYF. The DNA for the CDR3 is TGTGCCAGCTCACCCTACGTCGACAGGGTGGGAGGAAACACCATATATTTT.

This chain links TRBV3-1 (or the pseudogene TRBV3-2) with TRBJ1-6, with TRBD1 matching over 9 bases. Germline lookup yields CDR1 LGHDT and CDR2 YNNKEL (reference sequence). Trimming at V came to 4 bases and at J to 10 bases, leaving 8 bases not matched to a gene. CDR3 length: 15 residues. DNA of the CDR3: TGTGCCAGCAGCCCCTCCGGGACAGGGCTGTCACCCCTCCACTTT. The encoded protein is CASSPSGTGLSPLHF.

The rearrangement links TRBV10-2 to TRBJ2-1; D is unclear. CDR3 length: 14 residues. V was trimmed by 8 bases and J by 2 bases, leaving 13 bases between them. CDR1 and CDR2 (germline): WSHSY, SAAADI. The CDR3 protein is CASSDGRAYNEQFF. In nucleotides, the CDR3 is TGCGCCAGCTCTGACGGTCGGGCCTACAATGAGCAGTTCTTC.

V gene TRBV7-2 combines with J gene TRBJ2-1; D gene uncertain. The CDR3 is 15 amino acids. Germline values: CDR1 SGHTA, CDR2 FQGNSA. V dropped 5 bases and J dropped 0 bases, with 11 bases sitting between them. The CDR3 here is CASSEIPLSYNEQFF. CDR3 bases: TGTGCCAGCAGCGAGATCCCCCTCTCCTACAATGAGCAGTTCTTC.

CDR3 sequence: CASSVGHEQYF. For the CDR3, the DNA is TGTGCCAGCAGTGTGGGGCACGAGCAGTACTTC. The chain uses TRBV2 and TRBJ2-7; TRBD1 might be the D (5 bases). Germline V gene lookup returns CDR1 SNHLY and CDR2 FYNNEI. The CDR3 totals 11 residues. Trimming cost V 4 bases and J 5 bases, with 6 bases left between them.

V and J are TRBV7-9 and TRBJ1-3; a weak D match, TRBD1 (5 bases). From germline, CDR1 is SEHNR and CDR2 FQNEAQ (reference sequence). Trimming left V 0 bases short and J 2 bases short, with 11 bases between. CDR3 length: 16 residues. The CDR3 DNA reads TGTGCCAGCAGCTTAGCGCAGGGAGGTGCTGGAAACACCATATATTTT. This encodes CASSLAQGGAGNTIYF.

The V and J genes are TRBV11-2 and TRBJ1-3; maybe TRBD1 (6 bases). The V and J ends lost 3 bases and 2 bases respectively, with 17 bases between them. Per germline, CDR1 SGHAT and CDR2 FQNNGV. This CDR3 comprises 17 residues. The CDR3 DNA sequence: TGTGCCAGCAGCTTCAATGGGGGGGGCTGGACTGGAAACACCATATATTTT. It translates to CASSFNGGGWTGNTIYF.

The V and J genes are TRBV7-3 and TRBJ2-5, with 7 positions matching TRBD1. V dropped 5 bases and J dropped 5; count of bases not matched to a gene: 14. This CDR3 has 16 amino acids. Germline V gives CDR1 SGHTA, CDR2 FQGTGA. The CDR3 loop reads CASSAVATGAGETQYF. CDR3 nucleotides: TGTGCCAGCAGCGCCGTCGCCACAGGGGCGGGTGAGACCCAGTACTTC. Full variable domain (outside the CDR3, taken from reference TRBV7-3 and TRBJ2-5): GAGVSQTPSNKVTEKGKYVELRCDPISGHTALYWYRQSLGQGPEFLIYFQGTGAADDSGLPNDRFFAVRPEGSVSTLKIQRTERGDSAVYLCASSAVATGAGETQYFGPGTRLLVL.